A single sample is the source of the 25 T cell receptor beta chains below, sequenced in a study of cytomegalovirus exposure and HLA in healthy donors. With 60 Vbeta and 13 Jbeta primers, the PCR was carried out. Sequencing used immunoSEQ multiplex PCR; TCRdb keeps in-frame clones, though not all of them. The repertoire includes 130,000 to 150,000 clones, approximately 79% of them detected once, and around 4.7% sits in the top ten. Sequencing used PBMCs. These receptors were obtained from a young man in good health and CMV-seropositive.

This clone was seen a handful of times. The chain employs TRBV5-1 and TRBJ2-4, with 8 bases identical to TRBD2. With V trimmed by 0 bases and J by 8 bases, 10 bases remained unmatched. CDR1 and CDR2 from the germline V gene are SGHRS and YFSETQ. This CDR3 contains 16 residues. The CDR3 spells CASSLATGSGSYIQYF. DNA for the CDR3: TGCGCCAGCAGCTTGGCCACAGGGAGCGGGAGCTACATTCAGTACTTC.

The chain employs TRBV5-1 and TRBJ2-3; D is ambiguous. Germline-derived CDR1 and CDR2 are SGHRS and YFSETQ. V gave up 3 bases and J gave up 2 bases, with 10 bases separating them. The CDR3 runs to 14 residues. The CDR3 loop reads CASSSSGFTDTQYF. For the CDR3, the DNA is TGCGCCAGCAGCTCCTCAGGCTTCACAGATACGCAGTATTTT.

This chain uses TRBV7-8 with TRBJ2-3; D gene uncertain. CDR1 and CDR2 (germline): SGHVS, FQNEAQ. V was shortened by 2 bases and J by 4 bases, with 4 bases between the two germline ends. This CDR3 is built from 12 residues. CDR3 coding DNA: TGTGCCAGCAGCTTAAACTCAGATACGCAGTATTTT. It codes for CASSLNSDTQYF.

This chain connects TRBV28 to TRBJ2-1; perhaps TRBD2 as D (5 bases). Trimming took off 2 bases at V and 3 bases at J, with 8 bases between the two ends. Germline values: CDR1 MDHEN, CDR2 SYDVKM. The CDR3 runs to 14 residues. The chain's CDR3 is CASSLPGVYNEQFF. The DNA for the CDR3 is TGTGCCAGCAGTTTACCCGGGGTCTACAATGAGCAGTTCTTC.

This clone has a handful of counts. This chain connects TRBV4-2 to TRBJ2-6; tentatively, D is TRBD1 (6 bases). In germline, CDR1 is LGHNA, CDR2 YNFKEQ. This CDR3 is 16 amino acids long. Between the trimmed V and J ends, which lost 0 bases and 7 bases, there was a span of 13 bases. The CDR3 reads CASSQDQGLKANVLTF. Here the CDR3 DNA reads TGTGCCAGCAGCCAAGATCAGGGGTTAAAAGCCAACGTCCTGACTTTC.

This chain joins TRBV10-3 and TRBJ2-3; tentative D call: TRBD2 (7 bases). V lost 10 bases and J lost 5, with 22 bases in between. CDR3 length: 15 amino acids. CDR1 is ENHRY, CDR2 SYGVKD, per germline. CDR3 coding DNA: TGTGCCACCGCTAGGGGGGGCCAGTTTTTAGATACGCAGTATTTT. Its translation is CATARGGQFLDTQYF.

The J gene is TRBJ2-7, the V gene TRBV29-1, with a weak D call TRBD1 (5 bases). Germline V gene data show CDR1 as SQVTM and CDR2 as ANQGSEA. V lost 7 bases to trimming and J lost 5 bases, with 12 bases between them. CDR3 size: 11 residues. CDR3 loop: CSAGARDEQYF. CDR3 coding DNA: TGCAGCGCCGGAGCCAGGGACGAGCAGTACTTC.

Only a few counts were recorded for this clone. The rearrangement uses TRBV18 and TRBJ2-1; a possible D gene is TRBD2 (7 bases). CDR1 and CDR2 from the germline V gene are KGHSH and LQKENI. This CDR3 comprises 15 residues. V was trimmed by 3 bases and J by 0 bases, leaving 9 bases between them. Written as DNA, the CDR3 is TGTGCCAGCTCACCCGGGGGGCCCTCCTACAATGAGCAGTTCTTC. It yields the protein CASSPGGPSYNEQFF.

The chain uses TRBV27 and TRBJ2-6; D is unclear. V shed 0 bases and J shed 0 bases, with 6 bases lying between them. In germline, CDR1 is MNHEY, CDR2 SMNVEV (reference sequence). The CDR3 totals 16 residues. The CDR3 nucleotides are TGTGCCAGCAGTTTATCGGCAGGCTCTGGGGCCAACGTCCTGACTTTC. It translates to CASSLSAGSGANVLTF.

The genes are TRBV7-9 and TRBJ2-7; TRBD1 might be the D (5 bases). The germline V and J ends were trimmed by 5 bases and 6 bases, with 14 bases remaining between them. CDR3 length equals 13 residues. Germline V gene lookup returns CDR1 SEHNR and CDR2 FQNEAQ (reference sequence). The CDR3 DNA sequence: TGTGCCAGCAGCCACCGCGGCAGGGTCGAGCAGTACTTC. Encoded protein: CASSHRGRVEQYF.

The chain employs TRBV7-9 and TRBJ2-3, with TRBD1 matching over 8 bases. CDR3 length: 16 amino acids. From germline, CDR1 is SEHNR and CDR2 FQNEAQ (reference sequence). J was trimmed by 0 bases and V by 5 bases; bases with no gene match: 7. The CDR3 loop reads CASSPRQGLSTDTQYF. The CDR3 DNA is TGTGCCAGCAGCCCCCGACAGGGGCTTAGCACAGATACGCAGTATTTT. Together with reference TRBV7-9 and TRBJ2-3, the CDR3 gives the full variable domain: DTGVSQNPRHKITKRGQNVTFRCDPISEHNRLYWYRQTLGQGPEFLTYFQNEAQLEKSRLLSDRFSAERPKGSFSTLEIQRTEQGDSAMYLCASSPRQGLSTDTQYFGPGTRLTVL.

In the case of this clone: The junction does not match germline at one end; this may be a read error. The CDR3 sequence: CASSSRGVRNRPQHF. DNA for the CDR3: TGTGCCAGCAGTTCCAGGGGAGTCCGCAATCGGCCCCAGCATTTT. The chain links TRBV27 to TRBJ1-5; D perhaps matches TRBD1 (6 bases). Germline assignment: CDR1 MNHEY and CDR2 SMNVEV (reference sequence). The length of the CDR3 is 15 residues.

The V call is TRBV19, the J call TRBJ1-2; TRBD1 matches at 7 bases. Germline V gene lookup returns CDR1 LNHDA and CDR2 SQIVND (reference sequence). The CDR3 length is 16 residues. V gave up 7 bases and J gave up 3 bases; unmatched junction bases: 14. The CDR3 region is CASTPKKGRGDYGYTF. The CDR3 nucleotides are TGTGCCAGTACCCCAAAGAAAGGCAGGGGGGACTATGGCTACACCTTC.

This chain joins TRBV6-4 and TRBJ2-1; possibly TRBD2 for D (5 bases). Trimming cost V 4 bases and J 4 bases, with 8 bases left between them. The germline CDR1 and CDR2 sequences are MRHNA and SNTAGT. The CDR3 is made up of 13 amino acids. The CDR3: CASSGGEYNEQFF. CDR3 nucleotide sequence: TGTGCCAGCAGTGGGGGAGAATACAATGAGCAGTTCTTC.

The rearrangement links TRBV10-3 to TRBJ2-7; D might be TRBD2 (5 bases). V was shortened by 6 bases and J by 3 bases, with 15 bases between the two germline ends. This CDR3 has 14 amino acids. Germline CDR1 reads ENHRY; CDR2 reads SYGVKD. The CDR3 is CAISPADYNYEQYF. As DNA, the CDR3 is TGTGCCATCAGCCCCGCAGACTATAACTACGAGCAGTACTTC.

The V gene is TRBV5-8, the J gene TRBJ1-2; TRBD1 is a possible D gene (5 bases). Trimming removed 4 bases from V and 8 bases from J, with 18 bases in between. CDR3 size: 14 residues. Germline values: CDR1 SGHTS, CDR2 YDEGEE. CDR3 DNA sequence: TGTGCCAGCAGCCCACAGGTGGACCCCTACGGCTACACCTTC. This sequence encodes CASSPQVDPYGYTF.

This chain joins TRBV2 and TRBJ2-1; 10 bases map to TRBD2. The CDR3 contains 16 residues. The V segment lost 3 bases and the J segment 4 bases; nucleotides outside the gene matches: 6. Germline values: CDR1 SNHLY, CDR2 FYNNEI. CDR3: CASSETLAGAYNEQFF. CDR3 DNA: TGTGCCAGCAGTGAGACCCTAGCGGGGGCTTACAATGAGCAGTTCTTC.

The CDR3, as DNA: TGTGCCAGCAGCCCTCGACGGGACACTAACTATGGCTACACCTTC. This sequence encodes CASSPRRDTNYGYTF. This sequence joins TRBV6-5 and TRBJ1-2, with D maybe TRBD1 (6 bases). Per the germline V gene, CDR1 is MNHEY and CDR2 is SVGAGI. The CDR3 is 15 residues long. Trimming took off 6 bases at V and 0 bases at J, with 14 bases between the two ends.

The genes are TRBV7-2 and TRBJ2-7, with 7 bases matching TRBD1. This CDR3 has 16 amino acids. The V and J ends lost 3 bases and 0 bases, in that order; junction bases with no gene match: 8. Germline V CDR1 and CDR2: SGHTA, FQGNSA. The CDR3 region has the DNA TGTGCCAGCAGCTTTCGGGGACAGAGAAGCTCCTACGAGCAGTACTTC. Its protein is CASSFRGQRSSYEQYF. Filled out from reference TRBV7-2 and TRBJ2-7, the complete variable domain reads GAGVSQSPSNKVTEKGKDVELRCDPISGHTALYWYRQSLGQGLEFLIYFQGNSAPDKSGLPSDRFSAERTGGSVSTLTIQRTQQEDSAVYLCASSFRGQRSSYEQYFGPGTRLTVT.

This clone appeared a few times. V is TRBV4-1 and J is TRBJ2-3; 11 bases are a match to TRBD2. CDR1 and CDR2 (germline): MGHRA, YSYEKL. The V and J ends lost 1 base and 4 bases, in that order; junction bases with no gene match: 4. The CDR3 runs 16 residues. Here the CDR3 reads CASSQGLAGIADTQYF. CDR3 nucleotide sequence: TGCGCCAGCAGCCAAGGACTAGCGGGAATTGCAGATACGCAGTATTTT.

This clone has a single count. The genes are TRBV5-1 and TRBJ2-7, with TRBD1 identical over 7 bases. Germline CDR1 is SGHRS and CDR2 is YFSETQ. This CDR3 has 15 residues. The V gene end was trimmed by 0 bases and the J gene end by 4 bases; junction bases not matched to a gene: 7. DNA of the CDR3: TGCGCCAGCAGCTTGGAGAGAGACAGGGTGTACGAGCAGTACTTC. Translated, it gives CASSLERDRVYEQYF.

The rearrangement links TRBV28 to TRBJ1-1; D is perhaps TRBD1 (5 bases). V lost 8 bases and J lost 0, with 13 bases in between. Per the germline V gene, CDR1 is MDHEN and CDR2 is SYDVKM. This CDR3 has 14 residues. The CDR3 bases are TGTGCCAGCCGTACGGGGGTCATGAACACTGAAGCTTTCTTT. Translated, it gives CASRTGVMNTEAFF.

Only one count was recorded for this clone. The rearrangement links TRBV2 to TRBJ2-2, with D unclear. Looked up from germline, CDR1 is SNHLY and CDR2 is FYNNEI. The CDR3 has 15 amino acids. The V gene lost 2 bases and the J gene lost 4 bases, with 11 bases spanning the gap. The CDR3 region has the DNA TGTGCCAGCAGTGAAAACCAGGTCGTCACCGGGGAGCTGTTTTTT. This codes for CASSENQVVTGELFF.

The chain combines TRBV5-1 with TRBJ1-6, with a weak D call TRBD1 (5 bases). This CDR3 region has 14 residues. The germline gives CDR1 SGHRS, CDR2 YFSETQ. V lost 6 bases, J lost 5 bases, and 12 bases lay in between. CDR3 in amino acids: CASTGAEHNSPLHF. In DNA form, the CDR3 reads TGCGCCAGCACTGGGGCAGAGCATAATTCACCCCTCCACTTT.

The rearrangement joins TRBV4-2 to TRBJ2-2; 15 nucleotides line up with TRBD2. The V gene's germline CDR1 is LGHNA and CDR2 YNFKEQ. The CDR3 is made up of 14 amino acids. J gave up 5 bases and V 8 bases, and 0 bases lay outside the gene matches. The CDR3: CASGLAGGTGELFF. The DNA of the CDR3 is TGTGCCAGCGGACTAGCGGGAGGGACCGGGGAGCTGTTTTTT.